This TCR beta chain is from a study of blood T cell repertoires in COVID-19 (dated by TCRdb to 2020 to 2021). The study in broad terms: ImmuneRACE Cohort 3 recovered participants were defined by two consecutive negative NP/OP PCR tests, healthcare professional clearance, or symptom resolution. The collaborator samples originated in the United States, Italy and Spain and spanned the acute and convalescent phases of COVID-19. A freely available public database, intended as a resource for researchers studying the immune response to SARS-CoV-2, is where the repertoires were released. The samples were drawn from the first 160 participants of the ongoing ImmuneRACE study and from about 1,200 subjects provided by 6 global collaborators. The dataset comprised deeply sampled blood TCRbeta repertoires from subjects exposed to, actively infected with, or recovered from COVID-19. Sample metadata almost always included a de-identified subject ID, COVID-19 status, age in years and sex. Where available, HLA class I and class II types were taken from metadata supplied by the sample provider and were not determined by assay-based typing. The prospective study material was composed of cDNA or gDNA derived from T cells, B-cell-depleted T cells, or PBMCs.

About this clone: The specificity of this receptor is unknown. No qualities accompany the bases; no much larger clone lies one base away.

Study-level results and caveats: Clinical and demographic metadata were provided uncurated, with the amount varying by source and participant.

Participants in the prospective study were enrolled through a virtual design, were aged roughly 18 to 100 years, and lived in 24 United States geographic areas. To assign participants to cohorts, the prospective study relied on clinical history that participants themselves reported in a screening survey and a study questionnaire. Each participant in the prospective study had whole blood, serum and a nasopharyngeal or oropharyngeal swab collected by mobile phlebotomists. Prospective study participants could optionally give additional blood draws and questionnaires over an approximately two-month period. Before DNA extraction, prospective study blood samples were shipped either frozen or at room temperature. TCRbeta CDR3 regions were amplified from genomic DNA using the immunoSEQ Assay, a bias-controlled multiplex PCR. The original methods were these. Nucleated cell counts per sample were estimated from amplification of reference gene primers within the assay. To quantify the absolute abundance of each unique TCRbeta CDR3 rearrangement, sequence reads were collapsed and filtered. For each sample, productive Simpson clonality was calculated as the square root of Simpson's diversity index over productive rearrangements. TCRdb mirrors the immuneACCESS table, restricted to in-frame sequences. Some clones are absent from its copies; in checked studies, under half trace to an unresolved V gene, and the reason for the others is unknown. V and J calls plus clone size are reproduced from that table; the DNA served to infer D and trimming. The sample records fewer than 200,000 clones, roughly 86% of which are singletons. The ten largest clones take up approximately 23% of the sample.

Spanning cysteine to phenylalanine, the CDR3 consists of 20 amino acids. The CDR3 DNA has 60 bases and is translated from base 1. The junction shows trimming of 5 bases on V and 0 bases on J, plus 26 bases between the germline ends. Sequenced input: PBMCs or T cells enriched from blood (not recorded which). This TCR was sampled from a woman in her thirties or forties in a cohort exposed to, infected with or recovered from COVID-19 (not recorded which). This sequence uses TRBV23-1 and TRBJ1-5, with no D gene named confidently. TRBV23-1 is noted as an ORF with a role that remains uncertain. The CDR3 amino acid sequence is: CASSDPELKGPGVSNQPQHF. The DNA sequence follows: TGCGCCAGCAGTGACCCGGAATTAAAAGGGCCCGGGGTTAGCAATCAGCCCCAGCATTTT.